The present entry profiles one T cell receptor beta chain with its context. The antigen is not known. This sample stems from a study of shared clonotypes between healthy human individuals. Across the study: Three plates were used per donor for CD4 naive, three for CD4 memory, two for CD8 naive and one for CD8 memory.

Germline V CDR1 and CDR2: SGHDT, YYEEEE. CDR3 length equals 14 residues. V was pared by 4 bases and J by 3 bases, with 5 bases of the junction left unmatched. Study-wide results and limits: Generally, naive subsets (rather than memory subsets) showed larger estimated richness. Donors were few, which limited the genetic and exposure-history diversity represented.

Method: immunoSEQ multiplex PCR; TCRdb's copy keeps in-frame clones and lacks some. The table shows approximately 2.4 million clones, with under 97% occurring only once. Division of CD4+ cells produced a CD45RA+ naive subset and a CD45RA-negative memory subset. The source material was naive CD4+ T cells sorted from blood. Described subset: CD45RA+ positively selected. The chain combines TRBV5-6 with TRBJ1-2, with 8 bases matching TRBD1. The clonotype originates from a man aged 18 to 30 in good health. CDR3 sequence: CASSGTGGDYGYTF. CDR3 bases: TGTGCCAGCAGCGGTACAGGGGGGGACTATGGCTACACCTTC.